These 27 T cell receptor beta chains were all obtained from the same sample, sequenced in a study of T and B cells in COVID-19 patients (dated by TCRdb to the early 2020s). Genomic DNA extracted from blood was used in amounts of about 250-550 ng for amplification of TRB repertoires. Sequenced using an Illumina MiSeq. Multiplex PCR with BIOMED2 TRB-A/B primer pools was used to amplify TRB rearrangements. TCRdb's own reprocessing of the public reads used fastp at Q25 and MiXCR and kept productive beta chains. CDR3 protein sequences are deduplicated, and each keeps its most common genes and DNA. The sample yields about 15,000 distinct CDR3 sequences; roughly 29% were counted once. Over 1% of the sample rests with the top ten. The source material was blood. The receptors come from a human donor who had recovered from COVID-19.

This clonotype was recorded at least ten times. The chain links TRBV18 to TRBJ2-6; D may be TRBD1 (5 bases). Germline V lookup: CDR1 KGHSH, CDR2 LQKENI. The CDR3 has 19 amino acids. V was cut by 1 base and J by 1 base, with 17 bases left in between. The CDR3 bases are TGTGCCAGCTCACCACGTGTGTCAGGGTTAGCTTCTGGGGCCAACGTCCTGACTTTC. The encoded protein is CASSPRVSGLASGANVLTF.

By share, this clonotype ranks as medium-sized. This chain uses TRBV11-3 with TRBJ1-6; 7 positions match TRBD1. Germline CDR1 SGHNT, CDR2 YENEEA. Germline trimming cut 5 bases from V and 10 bases from J; bases unmatched to any gene: 11. The CDR3 has 15 residues. The CDR3 sequence: CASSPRGPGGSPLHF. For the CDR3, the DNA is TGTGCCAGCAGCCCCCGGGGTCCAGGGGGATCACCCCTCCACTTT.

By proportion, this clonotype is medium-sized. This chain uses TRBV30 with TRBJ2-3; D may be TRBD1 or TRBD2 (5 bases each). Germline CDR1 reads GTSNPN; CDR2 reads SVGIG (reference sequence). The germline V and J ends were trimmed by 3 bases and 0 bases, with 13 bases remaining between them. This CDR3 comprises 15 residues. CDR3 nucleotide sequence: TGTGCCTGGAGGGGACGGATTTCCAGCACAGATACGCAGTATTTT. Encoded protein: CAWRGRISSTDTQYF.

The sample holds many counts of this clonotype. This chain links TRBV19 with TRBJ1-5; D is unclear. The CDR3 runs to 12 residues. Germline lookup yields CDR1 LNHDA and CDR2 SQIVND (reference sequence). Trimming left V 7 bases short and J 1 base short, with 5 bases between. In DNA form, the CDR3 reads TGTGCCAGTATAGGAAGCAATCAGCCCCAGCATTTT. Its translation is CASIGSNQPQHF.

This rearrangement joins TRBV5-1 to TRBJ2-1; TRBD1 is a possible D gene (6 bases). CDR1 SGHRS and CDR2 YFSETQ come from the germline V gene. The CDR3 consists of 17 residues. V lost 0 bases, J lost 5 bases, and 18 bases lay in between. The CDR3 region is CASSLGGQRIVNNEQFF. CDR3 in DNA: TGCGCCAGCAGCTTGGGGGGACAAAGGATCGTCAACAATGAGCAGTTCTTC.

This chain links TRBV28 with TRBJ2-5; 7 bases are a match to TRBD1. V shed 6 bases, J shed 5 bases, and the junction held 6 bases outside the gene matches. CDR1 and CDR2 from the germline V gene are MDHEN and SYDVKM. The CDR3 spans 13 residues. The CDR3 region is CASSPGGGETQYF. CDR3 bases: TGTGCCAGCAGCCCAGGGGGTGGGGAGACCCAGTACTTC.

This chain links TRBV6-4 with TRBJ2-2; D not resolved. Between the trimmed V and J ends, which lost 2 bases and 3 bases, there was a span of 4 bases. Germline V gene sequence: CDR1 MRHNA, CDR2 SNTAGT. This CDR3 region has 13 residues. Here the CDR3 reads CASSDRDTGELFF. In DNA, the CDR3 is TGTGCCAGCAGTGACAGGGACACCGGGGAGCTGTTTTTT.

The V gene is TRBV19, the J gene TRBJ2-3, with a tentative D call TRBD2 (7 bases). The CDR3 has 17 residues. Germline-derived CDR1 and CDR2 are LNHDA and SQIVND (reference sequence). The V gene lost 7 bases and the J gene lost 6 bases, with 26 bases spanning the gap. This CDR3 reads CASKRTGGAVGGDTQYF. The CDR3 bases are TGTGCCAGTAAGCGGACGGGGGGCGCGGTAGGCGGGGATACGCAGTATTTT.

The gene calls are TRBV6-2 or TRBV6-3 and TRBJ1-3, with TRBD1 matching 8 bases. Losses at the gene ends were 5 bases for V and 3 bases for J; bases not matched to a gene: 9. The CDR3 spans 16 residues. Germline V lookup: CDR1 MNHEY, CDR2 SVGEGT. CDR3 region: CASSQTRTGSGNTIYF. CDR3 nucleotides: TGTGCCAGCAGTCAAACGCGGACAGGGAGTGGAAACACCATATATTTT.

Concerning this clonotype: This may arise from a read error, as a much more abundant clone is one base away. The chain carries TRBV19 and TRBJ2-7; a weak D match, TRBD1 (5 bases). This CDR3 is 15 amino acids long. The germline V gene encodes CDR1 LNHDA and CDR2 SQIVND (reference sequence). The CDR3 DNA sequence: TGTGCCGGTAGTACTACAGGAGAAGAGAACTACGAGCAGTACTTC. Translation gives CAGSTTGEENYEQYF.

In its sample, this clonotype was seen many times. J is TRBJ1-5 and V is TRBV19, with TRBD1 matching 9 bases. The V segment lost 7 bases and the J segment 6 bases; nucleotides outside the gene matches: 10. The length of the CDR3 is 15 residues. The germline V gene encodes CDR1 LNHDA and CDR2 SQIVND (reference sequence). The chain's CDR3 is CASTSGQGDGQPQHF. The CDR3 DNA reads TGTGCCAGTACCTCGGGACAGGGTGACGGTCAGCCCCAGCATTTT.

The CDR3 DNA follows: TGCGCCAGCAGCCAACCCTCGGACGCCTTCTATGGCTACACCTTC. This encodes CASSQPSDAFYGYTF. This rearrangement joins TRBV4-3 to TRBJ1-2; D is unresolved. Between the trimmed V and J ends, which lost 2 bases and 4 bases, there was a span of 14 bases. The germline V gene encodes CDR1 LGHNA and CDR2 YSLEER. The CDR3 extends over 15 amino acids.

By share, this clonotype counts as medium-sized. This chain joins TRBV29-1 and TRBJ2-5; D is unclear. Trimming left V 2 bases short and J 7 bases short, with 11 bases between. The CDR3 loop spans 12 amino acids. The V gene's germline CDR1 is SQVTM and CDR2 ANQGSEA. CDR3 nucleotide sequence: TGCAGCGTTGAATCGGGTAGATCGACCCAGTACTTC. It specifies CSVESGRSTQYF.

Within the sample, this clonotype is medium-sized. The gene calls are TRBV19 and TRBJ2-3; no clear D gene. Trimming took 5 bases from V and 2 from J, leaving 5 bases between them. The CDR3 spans 12 residues. CDR1 is LNHDA and CDR2 is SQIVND in the germline V gene (reference sequence). CDR3 in amino acids: CASSVNTDTQYF. The CDR3 region has the DNA TGTGCCAGTAGTGTCAACACAGATACGCAGTATTTT.

In its sample, this clonotype was seen a few times. The CDR3 bases are TGTGCCAGCAGTGAATCTTTTAGCGGGAGATTAGGTGAGCAGTTCTTC. Amino acid sequence: CASSESFSGRLGEQFF. The chain combines TRBV6-1 with TRBJ2-1; 9 bases are shared with TRBD2. Trimming cost V 2 bases and J 9 bases; bases outside gene matches: 11. Germline lookup yields CDR1 MNHNS and CDR2 SASEGT. The CDR3 has 16 amino acids.

A few counts support this clonotype. The chain carries TRBV18 and TRBJ2-7; possible D gene TRBD1, 5 bases. Trimming cost V 3 bases and J 3 bases, with 12 bases left between them. Germline lookup yields CDR1 KGHSH and CDR2 LQKENI. The CDR3 contains 14 residues. CDR3 DNA sequence: TGTGCCAGCTCACCTCCGACAGAAAGCTACGAGCAGTACTTC. This translates into CASSPPTESYEQYF.

Relative to its sample, this clonotype is medium-sized. CDR3 in amino acids: CASSLTGGTEAFF. CDR3 bases: TGTGCCAGCAGTTTAACAGGGGGCACTGAAGCTTTCTTT. The V gene is TRBV27, the J gene TRBJ1-1, with 8 bases fitting TRBD1. Germline V gene lookup returns CDR1 MNHEY and CDR2 SMNVEV (reference sequence). The trim removed 2 bases at V and 4 bases at J, leaving 0 bases unmatched. CDR3 length: 13 amino acids.

The sample holds a few counts of this clonotype. The chain uses TRBV6-5 and TRBJ2-1; D gene uncertain. Germline V gene sequence: CDR1 MNHEY, CDR2 SVGAGI. The CDR3 is made up of 14 amino acids. Trimming took 5 bases from V and 6 from J, leaving 14 bases between them. The CDR3 region is CASSEAGQTNEQFF. In DNA, the CDR3 is TGTGCCAGCAGTGAAGCTGGGCAAACCAATGAGCAGTTCTTC.

The chain links TRBV6-4 to TRBJ2-1; TRBD2 might be the D (6 bases). Deletions cut 10 bases from V and 3 bases from J, with 16 bases between. The V gene's germline CDR1 is MRHNA and CDR2 SNTAGT. The CDR3 is 14 residues long. CDR3 protein: CATARDHNYNEQFF. The CDR3 region has the DNA TGTGCCACCGCGCGGGACCACAACTACAATGAGCAGTTCTTC.

About this clonotype: A much larger clone sits a single nucleotide away, making a read error possible. The V gene is TRBV19, the J gene TRBJ1-2; weak D call: TRBD1 (6 bases). V gave up 0 bases and J gave up 4 bases, with 9 bases separating them. The germline CDR1 and CDR2 sequences are LNHDA and SQIVND (reference sequence). The CDR3 runs 14 residues. As DNA, the CDR3 is TGTGCCAGTAGTATAGAGGGACATCCCTATGGCTACACCTTC. Amino acids: CASSIEGHPYGYTF.

This clonotype is categorized as medium-sized. The rearrangement uses TRBV18 and TRBJ2-7; TRBD1 might be the D (5 bases). In germline, CDR1 is KGHSH, CDR2 LQKENI. The CDR3 runs to 14 residues. V was shortened by 4 bases and J by 0 bases, with 10 bases between the two germline ends. For the CDR3, the DNA is TGTGCCAGCTCACTCCAGGGTAACTCCTACGAGCAGTACTTC. Protein: CASSLQGNSYEQYF.

This clonotype was picked up a small number of times. This sequence joins TRBV18 and TRBJ2-5; D gene ambiguous. The CDR3 loop spans 14 amino acids. Germline V gives CDR1 KGHSH, CDR2 LQKENI. V shed 3 bases and J shed 0 bases, with 8 bases lying between them. CDR3 loop: CASSPPPYQETQYF. The CDR3, as DNA: TGTGCCAGCTCACCTCCACCCTACCAAGAGACCCAGTACTTC.

This clonotype occurred a few times. The genes are TRBV27 and TRBJ1-2, with 10 positions matching TRBD1. From germline, CDR1 is MNHEY and CDR2 SMNVEV (reference sequence). With 3 bases clipped from V and 2 bases from J, the junction kept 3 bases outside the gene matches. CDR3 length: 15 residues. CDR3 in DNA: TGTGCCAGCAGTTTGGGACAGGGGAGAAACTATGGCTACACCTTC. It yields the protein CASSLGQGRNYGYTF.

The rearrangement joins TRBV20-1 to TRBJ2-7; 11 bases map to TRBD2. The CDR3 consists of 16 residues. Germline V gene data show CDR1 as DFQATT and CDR2 as SNEGSKA (reference sequence). The V gene end was trimmed by 5 bases and the J gene end by 0 bases; junction bases not matched to a gene: 9. The CDR3 here is CSAEVGLAEISYEQYF. The DNA of the CDR3 is TGCAGTGCTGAGGTGGGACTAGCGGAAATCTCCTACGAGCAGTACTTC.

The chain combines TRBV5-1 with TRBJ2-7, with a tentative D call TRBD2 (6 bases). CDR1 is SGHRS, CDR2 YFSETQ, per germline. The length of the CDR3 is 14 residues. V was cut by 4 bases and J by 3 bases, with 14 bases left in between. This CDR3 is CASSIAGINYEQYF. CDR3 in DNA: TGCGCCAGCAGCATTGCGGGAATCAACTACGAGCAGTACTTC.

This clonotype was found many times. The V gene is TRBV5-4, the J gene TRBJ2-2, with a tentative D call TRBD2 (5 bases). Germline-derived CDR1 and CDR2 are SGHNT and YYREEE (reference sequence). V was cut by 0 bases and J by 4 bases, with 13 bases left in between. CDR3 length: 16 residues. CDR3 loop: CASSLGGVLSTGELFF. The CDR3 DNA is TGTGCCAGCAGCTTGGGGGGAGTCCTGAGCACCGGGGAGCTGTTTTTT.

The rearrangement uses TRBV7-2 and TRBJ2-1, with D perhaps being TRBD1 or TRBD2 (5 bases each). The CDR3 runs 15 residues. V gave up 0 bases and J gave up 8 bases, with 14 bases separating them. CDR1 is SGHTA and CDR2 is FQGNSA in the germline V gene. The chain's CDR3 is CASSLAPARGHEQFF. As DNA, the CDR3 is TGTGCCAGCAGCTTAGCCCCCGCGAGGGGCCATGAGCAGTTCTTC.